Below are 19 T cell receptor beta chains sequenced from a single sample in a study of cytomegalovirus exposure and HLA in healthy donors (dated 2017 in TCRdb). Receptors were amplified or captured by the immunoSEQ multiplex PCR assay. For the multiplex PCR, a mixture combining 60 forward primers for TCR Vbeta segments and 13 reverse primers for TCR Jbeta segments was used. The clones in this table, taken by TCRdb from immuneACCESS, are in-frame only. Not every clone is retained; where verified, under half of the shortfall comes from an unresolved V gene, and the cause of the rest is unknown. A total of 150,000 to 200,000 clones appear in this sample, around 84% of them only once. Approximately 1.7% of the sample is held by the ten biggest clonotypes. The source material was PBMCs. These receptors all come from a woman younger than 30 in good health and CMV-seronegative.

This chain joins TRBV11-2 and TRBJ1-1; no firm D call. The CDR3 is 17 residues long. V shed 3 bases and J shed 0 bases, with 17 bases lying between them. Per germline, CDR1 SGHAT and CDR2 FQNNGV. The CDR3 reads CASSLWQVSVLNTEAFF. DNA of the CDR3: TGTGCCAGCAGCTTGTGGCAGGTCTCTGTCTTGAACACTGAAGCTTTCTTT.

This rearrangement joins TRBV5-1 to TRBJ2-5; possible D gene TRBD2, 6 bases. The CDR3 loop spans 14 amino acids. Germline CDR1 SGHRS, CDR2 YFSETQ. Trimming left V 4 bases short and J 5 bases short, with 15 bases between. For the CDR3, the DNA is TGCGCCAGCAGCCCGGCGGGGCCTCAGGAGACCCAGTACTTC. Its translation: CASSPAGPQETQYF.

Turning to this clone: Other DNA sequences in the same sample also yield this CDR3. This chain joins TRBV27 and TRBJ1-5; TRBD1 agrees at 8 bases. After removal of 5 bases from V and 6 bases from J, the junction contained 6 bases not matched to a gene. The CDR3 covers 14 residues. From germline, CDR1 is MNHEY and CDR2 SMNVEV (reference sequence). CDR3 region: CASSMTGEAQPQHF. CDR3 DNA: TGTGCCAGCAGTATGACAGGGGAGGCTCAGCCCCAGCATTTT.

The gene calls are TRBV5-1 and TRBJ2-2; D possibly corresponds to TRBD2 (5 bases). CDR1 SGHRS and CDR2 YFSETQ come from the germline V gene. V gave up 0 bases and J gave up 1 base, with 7 bases separating them. The CDR3 sequence is 15 residues long. CDR3 nucleotide sequence: TGCGCCAGCAGCTTGGGGACTCAGAACACCGGGGAGCTGTTTTTT. Protein sequence: CASSLGTQNTGELFF.

The rearrangement links TRBV7-9 to TRBJ2-5, with TRBD2 matching 9 bases. V lost 4 bases to trimming and J lost 1 base; unmatched junction nucleotides: 4. Germline V gene data show CDR1 as SEHNR and CDR2 as FQNEAQ (reference sequence). The CDR3 totals 15 residues. CDR3 DNA: TGTGCCAGCAGCTATAGCGGGGGCCTCCAAGAGACCCAGTACTTC. Translation gives CASSYSGGLQETQYF. The entire variable domain, with the rest obtained from reference TRBV7-9 and TRBJ2-5, is as follows: DTGVSQNPRHKITKRGQNVTFRCDPISEHNRLYWYRQTLGQGPEFLTYFQNEAQLEKSRLLSDRFSAERPKGSFSTLEIQRTEQGDSAMYLCASSYSGGLQETQYFGPGTRLLVL.

This clone showed up just a few times. The rearrangement joins TRBV5-6 to TRBJ1-1; D is possibly TRBD1 (5 bases). With 0 bases removed from V and 4 bases from J, the gap between germline ends came to 7 bases. The CDR3 length is 13 residues. Germline V CDR1 and CDR2: SGHDT, YYEEEE. This CDR3 reads CASSLGGVTEAFF. CDR3 DNA: TGTGCCAGCAGCTTGGGGGGGGTCACTGAAGCTTTCTTT. The variable domain in full, with the rest retrieved from reference TRBV5-6 and TRBJ1-1, is DAGVTQSPTHLIKTRGQQVTLRCSPKSGHDTVSWYQQALGQGPQFIFQYYEEEERQRGNFPDRFSGHQFPNYSSELNVNALLLGDSALYLCASSLGGVTEAFFGQGTRLTVV.

J is TRBJ1-2 and V is TRBV6-1; D may be TRBD1 (6 bases). Germline loops: CDR1 MNHNS, CDR2 SASEGT. The CDR3 has 15 residues. The ends were cut back, 3 bases at V and 4 bases at J, with 15 bases in the middle. CDR3 DNA sequence: TGTGCCAGCAGTGAGGGGGCAGGGCGATCCTATGGCTACACCTTC. This encodes CASSEGAGRSYGYTF.

The chain combines TRBV5-1 with TRBJ2-3; D remains ambiguous. V gave up 1 base and J gave up 7 bases, with 10 bases separating them. The germline V gene encodes CDR1 SGHRS and CDR2 YFSETQ. CDR3 length equals 13 residues. CDR3 DNA sequence: TGCGCCAGCAGCTTGCCCGATAGAAATACGCAGTATTTT. Residues: CASSLPDRNTQYF.

V usage is TRBV7-8 and J usage is TRBJ2-1; D unclear. Germline values: CDR1 SGHVS, CDR2 FQNEAQ. V was pared by 0 bases and J by 4 bases, with 7 bases between. This CDR3 comprises 14 residues. The CDR3 nucleotides read TGTGCCAGCAGCTTAGCGCTTCTATACAATGAGCAGTTCTTC. It codes for CASSLALLYNEQFF.

The rearrangement joins TRBV10-1 to TRBJ1-1, with TRBD1 matching over 7 bases. J gave up 6 bases and V 3 bases, and 10 bases lay outside the gene matches. Germline CDR1 is WNHNN and CDR2 is SYGVQD (reference sequence). The CDR3 is made up of 15 amino acids. DNA of the CDR3: TGCGCCAGCAGTGAAGGGGGCGCGGGGACGGCTGAAGCTTTCTTT. It codes for CASSEGGAGTAEAFF.

This clone was counted once. This rearrangement joins TRBV27 to TRBJ1-3; D is ambiguous. Germline CDR1 is MNHEY and CDR2 is SMNVEV (reference sequence). CDR3 length equals 13 residues. Trimming shortened V by 5 bases and J by 6 bases, and 11 bases separated the two germline ends. CDR3 amino acids: CASSPSGENTIYF. CDR3 in DNA: TGTGCCAGCAGTCCTAGTGGCGAAAACACCATATATTTT.

The chain employs TRBV25-1 and TRBJ2-7; D is ambiguous. V lost 2 bases to trimming and J lost 12 bases, with 11 bases between them. CDR3 length: 11 residues. The V gene's germline CDR1 is MGHDK and CDR2 SYGVNS. In nucleotides, the CDR3 is TGTGCCAGCAGTGAACTACGGTTCTGGTACTTC. This encodes CASSELRFWYF.

This chain joins TRBV5-6 and TRBJ2-7; a weak D match, TRBD2 (6 bases). V lost 5 bases, J lost 6 bases, and 21 bases lay in between. The germline gives CDR1 SGHDT, CDR2 YYEEEE. This CDR3 comprises 15 residues. For the CDR3, the DNA is TGTGCCAGCAGTCGGGAGACGCGGCCGTCGGGCGAGCAGTACTTC. It is translated as CASSRETRPSGEQYF.

The V gene is TRBV7-6, the J gene TRBJ1-3, with 11 bases lining up with TRBD1. V was clipped by 4 bases and J by 3 bases; unmatched bases: 2. The CDR3 consists of 15 residues. Germline V gene data show CDR1 as SGHVS and CDR2 as FNYEAQ. The CDR3 here is CASSSGTGGGNTIYF. In DNA form, the CDR3 reads TGTGCCAGCAGCTCCGGGACAGGGGGTGGAAACACCATATATTTT.

This clone has a single count. The chain couples TRBV18 to TRBJ1-1; TRBD1 matches 10 bases. Losses at the gene ends were 5 bases for V and 0 bases for J; bases not matched to a gene: 12. The CDR3 is made up of 18 amino acids. The germline V gene encodes CDR1 KGHSH and CDR2 LQKENI. In DNA form, the CDR3 reads TGTGCCAGCTCATTTCCGGGACAGGGGACCTACATGAACACTGAAGCTTTCTTT. Translated: CASSFPGQGTYMNTEAFF.

J is TRBJ1-5 and V is TRBV2; 10 bases are a match to TRBD1. V lost 10 bases, J lost 0 bases, and 12 bases stayed unmatched. The germline gives CDR1 SNHLY, CDR2 FYNNEI. This CDR3 spans 17 amino acids. In DNA, the CDR3 is TGTGCCATCCACACGTGGGACAGGGGCTCTAGCAATCAGCCCCAGCATTTT. As protein: CAIHTWDRGSSNQPQHF.

The rearrangement links TRBV6-1 to TRBJ2-3; no definite D call. Trimming pared 3 bases from V and 2 bases from J, leaving 3 bases between. Germline V gives CDR1 MNHNS, CDR2 SASEGT. The CDR3 covers 12 residues. CDR3 DNA: TGTGCCAGCAGTGATTACACAGATACGCAGTATTTT. It specifies CASSDYTDTQYF.

The chain has TRBV5-1 and TRBJ1-1; a weak D match, TRBD1 (6 bases). The germline gives CDR1 SGHRS, CDR2 YFSETQ. The V gene lost 3 bases and the J gene lost 4 bases, with 16 bases spanning the gap. The CDR3 totals 15 residues. In DNA, the CDR3 is TGCGCCAGCAGCTCCTTACAGGGCCTGCTCACTGAAGCTTTCTTT. Translated: CASSSLQGLLTEAFF. The entire variable domain, with the rest obtained from reference TRBV5-1 and TRBJ1-1, is as follows: KAGVTQTPRYLIKTRGQQVTLSCSPISGHRSVSWYQQTPGQGLQFLFEYFSETQRNKGNFPGRFSGRQFSNSRSEMNVSTLELGDSALYLCASSSLQGLLTEAFFGQGTRLTVV.

CDR3 region: CASSYSGQGGQPQHF. CDR3 nucleotides: TGTGCCAGCAGTTACTCGGGGCAGGGAGGGCAGCCCCAGCATTTT. V gene TRBV6-5 combines with J gene TRBJ1-5; D is possibly TRBD1 (5 bases). Germline values: CDR1 MNHEY, CDR2 SVGAGI. Trimming took 0 bases from V and 7 from J, leaving 13 bases between them. The CDR3 consists of 15 residues.